This entry describes one T cell receptor (beta chain). The antigen it binds to is not known. Within one base of it there is no much larger clone, and no base qualities were kept. The source of the sample is a study of CD8 T cells in Susac syndrome (dated by TCRdb to the late 2010s). For the wider study: Whether CD8+ T cell activation and differentiation in Susac syndrome was antigen driven was tested using repertoire sequencing. Clonality of the CD8+ T cell repertoire was compared between over ten healthy donors, approximately 14 Susac syndrome patients and roughly 15 multiple sclerosis patients.

RNA was extracted using the RNeasy kit, and about 0.45 to 1 ug of the RNA was reverse transcribed with random hexamers. The immunoSEQ multiplex PCR assay, covering 54 Vbeta and 13 Jbeta segments, was used to amplify TCR beta CDR3 regions. Bias from PCR amplification was corrected by using a synthetic template baseline for primer optimization and for computational correction. The paper's processing steps were these. Reads were annotated to V, D and J genes according to IMGT and were analyzed with immunoSEQ Analyzer, with only productive sequences retained. Clonality was calculated as one minus the Shannon entropy normalized by log2 of the number of productive unique sequences. For each patient and control, public and private clones were evaluated within the 100 most prevalent clones. Clones were defined as Susac-specific when absent from the healthy and MS cohorts, from 1052 published viral clones and from other ImmuneACCESS disease sequences. TCRdb redid the processing of the public reads, applying fastp at Q25 and MiXCR, and retained in-frame beta chains. Each entry merges the rows of one CDR3 protein and shows their most common DNA and genes. These V and J calls rely on TCRdb rather than the paper's analysis. Within this sample are about 440,000 distinct CDR3 sequences, with roughly 85% of them counted one time only. Clones ranked in the top ten supply 0.12% of the sample.

Peripheral blood CD8+ and CD4+ T cells from healthy donors, Susac syndrome patients and multiple sclerosis patients were profiled using high-throughput TCR beta sequencing. Multiple sclerosis controls were treatment-naive patients with stable or active relapsing-remitting disease fulfilling revised McDonald criteria. CD8+ TEMRA cells were enriched by FACS, while bulk CD8+ and CD4+ T cells were purified by magnetic negative isolation. Blood was collected in EDTA tubes and processed within 24 hours, with PBMCs isolated through density gradient centrifugation. PBMCs destined for TCR sequencing were cryopreserved in liquid nitrogen and later thawed in a 37 °C water bath. The sorted or isolated CD4+, CD8+ and CD8+ TEMRA cells reached a purity of at least 90%. CDR1 MNHEY and CDR2 SVGEGT are derived from the germline V gene. The CDR3 numbers 15 residues from cysteine through phenylalanine. The only DNA kept is the CDR3, 45 bases in frame from the first base. V and J lose 10 bases and 7 bases, and a span of 23 bases separates them.

The investigation overall reported the following: The number of individuals in the TCR sequencing and HLA analysis was recognized as being relatively small.

The rearranged segments are TRBV6-2 or TRBV6-3 and TRBJ2-1, and possibly TRBD2, on 6 matching bases. The sample comprised CD8+ T cells from PBMCs. The sequence was collected from a human donor with multiple sclerosis. The CDR3: CAIHNAGTPGNEQFF. The sequenced DNA is TGTGCCATCCATAACGCGGGAACCCCCGGAAATGAGCAGTTCTTC.